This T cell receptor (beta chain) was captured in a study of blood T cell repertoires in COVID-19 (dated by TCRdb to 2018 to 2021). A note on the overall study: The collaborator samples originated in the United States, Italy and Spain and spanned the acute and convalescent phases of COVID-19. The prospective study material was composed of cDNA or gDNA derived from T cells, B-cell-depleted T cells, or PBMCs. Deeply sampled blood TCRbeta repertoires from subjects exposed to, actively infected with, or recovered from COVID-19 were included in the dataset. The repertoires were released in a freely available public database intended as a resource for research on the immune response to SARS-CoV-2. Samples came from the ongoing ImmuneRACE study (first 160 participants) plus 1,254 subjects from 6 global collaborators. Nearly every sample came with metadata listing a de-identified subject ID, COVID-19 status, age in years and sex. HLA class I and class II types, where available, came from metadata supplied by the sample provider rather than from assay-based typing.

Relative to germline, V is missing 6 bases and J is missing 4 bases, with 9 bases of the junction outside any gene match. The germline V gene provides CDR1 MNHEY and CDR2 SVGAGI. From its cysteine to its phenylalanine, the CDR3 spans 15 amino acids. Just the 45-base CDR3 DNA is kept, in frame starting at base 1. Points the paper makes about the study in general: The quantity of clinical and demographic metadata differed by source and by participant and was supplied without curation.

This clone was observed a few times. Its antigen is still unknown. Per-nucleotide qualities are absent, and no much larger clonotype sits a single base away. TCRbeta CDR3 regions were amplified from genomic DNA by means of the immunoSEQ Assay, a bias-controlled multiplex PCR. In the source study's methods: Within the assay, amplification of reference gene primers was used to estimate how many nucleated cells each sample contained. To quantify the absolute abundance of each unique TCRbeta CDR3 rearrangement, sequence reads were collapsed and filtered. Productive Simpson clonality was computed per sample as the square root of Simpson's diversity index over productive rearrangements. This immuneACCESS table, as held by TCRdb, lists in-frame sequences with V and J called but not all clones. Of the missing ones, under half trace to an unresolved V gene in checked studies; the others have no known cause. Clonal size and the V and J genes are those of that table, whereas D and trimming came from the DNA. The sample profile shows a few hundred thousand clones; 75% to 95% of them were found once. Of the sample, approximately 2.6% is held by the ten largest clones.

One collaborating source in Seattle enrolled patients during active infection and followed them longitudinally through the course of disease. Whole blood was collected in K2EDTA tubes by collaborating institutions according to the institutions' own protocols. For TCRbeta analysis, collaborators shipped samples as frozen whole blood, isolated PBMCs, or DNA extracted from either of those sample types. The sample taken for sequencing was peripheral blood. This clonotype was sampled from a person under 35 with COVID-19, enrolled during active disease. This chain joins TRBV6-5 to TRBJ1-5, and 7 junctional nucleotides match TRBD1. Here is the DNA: TGTGCCAGCAGGCGAACCGGGACAGTAAATCAGCCCCAGCATTTT. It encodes CASRRTGTVNQPQHF.